This T cell receptor (beta chain) was recorded in a study of cytomegalovirus exposure and HLA in healthy donors. Background on the study: Around 83% of 300 to 450 genotyped donors fell in the Caucasian-associated ancestry cluster. General study findings and limits: Fewer N-insertions (relative to the roughly 630-donor mean) were reportedly seen in an Asian-associated ancestry cluster in a later analysis. High specificity and sensitivity for cytomegalovirus status were reported for the classifier.

PCR primers comprised 60 Vbeta and 13 Jbeta primers. TCRdb keeps only in-frame clones here, not all; method: immunoSEQ multiplex PCR. The sample has roughly 120,000 clones; about three quarters are singletons. On this clone itself: Its antigen remains unidentified.

The CDR3 runs to 14 residues. Per the germline V gene, CDR1 is SGHDT and CDR2 is YYEEEE. With 3 bases clipped from V and 4 bases from J, the junction kept 3 bases outside the gene matches. The V call is TRBV5-6, the J call TRBJ2-2, with 7 nucleotides matching TRBD1. What was sequenced was PBMCs. The receptor's source is a man in his sixties in good health and CMV-seropositive. The DNA for the CDR3 is TGTGCCAGCAGCTACGACAGGGCCACCGGGGAGCTGTTTTTT. Translation: CASSYDRATGELFF.